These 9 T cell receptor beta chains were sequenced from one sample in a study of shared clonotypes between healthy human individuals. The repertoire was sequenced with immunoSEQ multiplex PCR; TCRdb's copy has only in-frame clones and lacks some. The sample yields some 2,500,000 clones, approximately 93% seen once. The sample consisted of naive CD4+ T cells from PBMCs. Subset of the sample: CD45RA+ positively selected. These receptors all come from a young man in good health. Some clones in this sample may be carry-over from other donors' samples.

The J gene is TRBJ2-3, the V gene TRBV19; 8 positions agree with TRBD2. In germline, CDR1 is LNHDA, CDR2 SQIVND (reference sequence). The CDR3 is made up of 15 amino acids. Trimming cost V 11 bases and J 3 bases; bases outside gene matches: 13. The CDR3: CASQVTSAKTDTQYF. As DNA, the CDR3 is TGTGCCTCCCAGGTGACTAGCGCGAAAACAGATACGCAGTATTTT.

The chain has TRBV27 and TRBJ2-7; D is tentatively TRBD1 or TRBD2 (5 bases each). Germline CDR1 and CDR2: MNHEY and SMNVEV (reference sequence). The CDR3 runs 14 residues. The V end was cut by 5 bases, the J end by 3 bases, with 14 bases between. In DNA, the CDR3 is TGTGCCAGCAGTCGTAGAGGGGCTGACTACGAGCAGTACTTC. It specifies CASSRRGADYEQYF.

CDR3 nucleotide sequence: TGTGCCAGCAGTTTATCGCGGACAGTGCCTTACTACGAGCAGTACTTC. It is translated as CASSLSRTVPYYEQYF. V gene TRBV27 combines with J gene TRBJ2-7; tentatively, D is TRBD1 (6 bases). CDR1 MNHEY and CDR2 SMNVEV come from the germline V gene (reference sequence). The CDR3 has 16 residues. The ends were cut back, 0 bases at V and 3 bases at J, with 15 bases in the middle.

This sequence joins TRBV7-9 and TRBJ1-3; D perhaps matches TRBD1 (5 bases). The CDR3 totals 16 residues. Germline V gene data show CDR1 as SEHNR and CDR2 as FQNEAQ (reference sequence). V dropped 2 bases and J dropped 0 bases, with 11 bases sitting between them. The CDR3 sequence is CASSLSRGSSGNTIYF. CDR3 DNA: TGTGCCAGCAGCTTATCAAGGGGTTCCTCTGGAAACACCATATATTTT.

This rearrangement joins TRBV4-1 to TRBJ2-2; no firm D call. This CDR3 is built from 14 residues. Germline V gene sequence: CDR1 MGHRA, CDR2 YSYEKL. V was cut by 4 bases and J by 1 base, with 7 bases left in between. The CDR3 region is CASSLRQNTGELFF. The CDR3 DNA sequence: TGCGCCAGCAGCCTAAGACAGAACACCGGGGAGCTGTTTTTT.

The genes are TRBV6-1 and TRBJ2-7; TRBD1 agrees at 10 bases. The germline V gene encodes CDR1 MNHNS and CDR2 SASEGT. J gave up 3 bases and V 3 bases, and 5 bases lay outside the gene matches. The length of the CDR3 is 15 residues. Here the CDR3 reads CASSERGQGFYEQYF. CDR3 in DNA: TGTGCCAGCAGTGAGAGGGGACAGGGGTTCTACGAGCAGTACTTC.

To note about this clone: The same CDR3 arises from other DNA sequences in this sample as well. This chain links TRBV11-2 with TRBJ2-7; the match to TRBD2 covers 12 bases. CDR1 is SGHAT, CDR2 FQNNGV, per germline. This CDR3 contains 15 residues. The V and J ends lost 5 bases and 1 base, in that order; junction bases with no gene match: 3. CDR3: CASSKLAGGSYEQYF. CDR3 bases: TGTGCCAGCAGCAAACTAGCGGGGGGTTCCTACGAGCAGTACTTC.

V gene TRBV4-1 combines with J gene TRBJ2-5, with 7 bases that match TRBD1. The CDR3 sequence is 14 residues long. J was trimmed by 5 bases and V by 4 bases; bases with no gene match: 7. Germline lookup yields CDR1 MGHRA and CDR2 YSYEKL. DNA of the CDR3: TGCGCCAGCAGCCCTACAGGGGCTGGGGAGACCCAGTACTTC. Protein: CASSPTGAGETQYF.

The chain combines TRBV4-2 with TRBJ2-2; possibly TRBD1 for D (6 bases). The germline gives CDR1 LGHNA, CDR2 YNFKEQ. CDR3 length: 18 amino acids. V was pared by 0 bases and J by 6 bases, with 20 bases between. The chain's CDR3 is CASSQDRGAQGSSGELFF. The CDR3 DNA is TGTGCCAGCAGCCAAGATCGAGGGGCACAGGGTTCATCCGGGGAGCTGTTTTTT.